This T cell receptor (beta chain) emerged from a study of CD8+CD57+ T cells in acquired aplastic anemia. The wider study: Sorted CD4+ and CD8+ cell DNA averaged 3.2 ug. Findings of the study overall: Under 35 was the count of CD8+ CDR3 sequences that patients shared with controls.

CDR1 SQVTM and CDR2 ANQGSEA come from the germline V gene. The CDR3 length is 13 residues. CD8+CD57+ cell expansion, shown by flow cytometry, had occurred in the patients selected for sequencing. Therapy had not been given to patients before blood sampling. Comment on this clonotype: Its antigen is still unknown. A much larger clonotype is one base distant, so this may be a read error.

TCR beta VDJ and CDR3 were profiled, and genomic DNA was the template. Via MiXCR, TCRdb re-called the reads, giving one row per CDR3 protein. The sample yields approximately 470,000 distinct CDR3 sequences, under 40% seen once. The chain carries TRBV29-1 and TRBJ2-3; TRBD2 agrees at 8 bases. This receptor was obtained from a human donor with aplastic anemia. The sample comprised sorted CD4+, CD8+, or CD8+CD57+ T cells (not recorded which) from PBMCs. The CDR3 nucleotides read TGCAGCACGGCCGGGACTAGATCAGATACGCGGTATTTT. Its protein product is CSTAGTRSDTRYF.